A single sample gave rise to the 26 T cell receptor beta chains below, sequenced in a study of metastatic and nonmetastatic thyroid tumors. Every patient was untreated before thyroid surgery. MiXCR re-clonotyped the PCR reads for TCRdb. The profile shows tens of thousands of clones, 9% to 15% of them singletons. Input material: blood. These receptors came from a male donor with papillary thyroid cancer or a benign thyroid nodule (not recorded which). Some clones in this sample may be carry-over from other donors' samples.

Many counts were recorded for this clone. J is TRBJ2-1 and V is TRBV7-9; the D gene is possibly TRBD2 (6 bases). The CDR3 spans 12 residues. With 10 bases removed from V and 7 bases from J, the gap between germline ends came to 14 bases. Germline V gene sequence: CDR1 SEHNR, CDR2 FQNEAQ (reference sequence). The CDR3 loop is CATAEEGNEQFF. The CDR3, as DNA: TGTGCCACTGCCGAGGAGGGGAATGAGCAGTTCTTC. The variable domain in full, with the rest retrieved from reference TRBV7-9 and TRBJ2-1, is DTGVSQNPRHKITKRGQNVTFRCDPISEHNRLYWYRQTLGQGPEFLTYFQNEAQLEKSRLLSDRFSAERPKGSFSTLEIQRTEQGDSAMYLCATAEEGNEQFFGPGTRLTVL.

A few counts support this clone. The chain combines TRBV6-1 with TRBJ2-1, with 11 bases matching TRBD2. This CDR3 contains 18 residues. Germline assignment: CDR1 MNHNS and CDR2 SASEGT. V lost 5 bases, J lost 8 bases, and 17 bases stayed unmatched. CDR3 sequence (DNA): TGTGCCAGCAGTAAAGGCGGGCTAGCGGGGGGTCGGGGGGATGAGCAGTTCTTC. Translating gives CASSKGGLAGGRGDEQFF.

At least ten counts were recorded for this clone. The chain links TRBV29-1 to TRBJ2-5; D is perhaps TRBD1 (7 bases). Trimming took 6 bases from V and 5 from J, leaving 13 bases between them. The germline V gene encodes CDR1 SQVTM and CDR2 ANQGSEA. The CDR3 has 12 residues. CDR3 region: CSVSGGSETQYF. CDR3 nucleotide sequence: TGCAGCGTCTCAGGGGGGTCGGAGACCCAGTACTTC.

This clone came up many times. V usage is TRBV3-1 and J usage is TRBJ1-6; D perhaps matches TRBD1 (5 bases). CDR3 length equals 14 residues. Per the germline V gene, CDR1 is LGHDT and CDR2 is YNNKEL (reference sequence). V was pared by 6 bases and J by 8 bases, with 14 bases between. The CDR3 DNA is TGTGCCAGCAGTCCGGGACGTCTATATTCACCCCTCCACTTT. This sequence encodes CASSPGRLYSPLHF.

At least ten counts were recorded for this clone. The same CDR3 arises from other DNA sequences in this sample as well. The chain is built from TRBV18 and TRBJ1-1; D perhaps matches TRBD1 (5 bases). Germline assignment: CDR1 KGHSH and CDR2 LQKENI. The CDR3 length is 13 residues. The V gene lost 8 bases and the J gene lost 1 base, with 11 bases spanning the gap. CDR3 nucleotides: TGTGCCAGCACCCCCGACAGGAACACTGAAGCTTTCTTT. Its translation: CASTPDRNTEAFF. The whole variable domain, remainder taken from reference TRBV18 and TRBJ1-1, is NAGVMQNPRHLVRRRGQEARLRCSPMKGHSHVYWYRQLPEEGLKFMVYLQKENIIDESGMPKERFSAEFPKEGPSILRIQQVVRGDSAAYFCASTPDRNTEAFFGQGTRLTVV.

This clone was seen ten or more times. A read error may be the cause here, since a much bigger clone is one base away. This rearrangement joins TRBV19 to TRBJ2-7; TRBD2 is a possible D gene (7 bases). Per germline, CDR1 LNHDA and CDR2 SQIVND (reference sequence). V was clipped by 2 bases and J by 8 bases, with 16 bases between them. The CDR3 consists of 14 residues. The CDR3 sequence is CASSISTGRGKQYF. The CDR3 coding sequence is TGTGCCAGTAGTATAAGTACAGGGAGGGGCAAGCAGTACTTC.

There are many counts of this clone. The chain uses TRBV2 and TRBJ2-3; TRBD1 might be the D (5 bases). V lost 2 bases, J lost 6 bases, and 15 bases lay in between. The CDR3 loop spans 15 amino acids. Germline loops: CDR1 SNHLY, CDR2 FYNNEI. The CDR3 reads CASSETGASVDTQYF. The CDR3 region has the DNA TGTGCCAGCAGTGAAACAGGAGCCTCGGTCGATACGCAGTATTTT.

This clone has a count of ten or more. The gene calls are TRBV4-2 and TRBJ1-3; the D is unclear. Germline CDR1 and CDR2: LGHNA and YNFKEQ. The CDR3 sequence is 14 residues long. The ends were cut back, 0 bases at V and 2 bases at J, with 5 bases in the middle. CDR3: CASSQDRTGNTIYF. Here the CDR3 DNA reads TGTGCCAGCAGCCAAGATCGAACTGGAAACACCATATATTTT.

CDR3 amino acids: CASTVGSPVGNQPQHF. CDR3 bases: TGTGCCAGTACGGTGGGCTCACCGGTCGGCAATCAGCCCCAGCATTTT. The chain links TRBV19 to TRBJ1-5; D not resolved. This CDR3 comprises 16 residues. Between the trimmed V and J ends, which lost 7 bases and 2 bases, there was a span of 18 bases. CDR1 LNHDA and CDR2 SQIVND come from the germline V gene (reference sequence).

This clone appeared many times. J is TRBJ1-2 and V is TRBV19; D remains ambiguous. The germline V and J ends were trimmed by 0 bases and 2 bases, with 4 bases remaining between them. The CDR3 consists of 13 residues. The germline CDR1 and CDR2 sequences are LNHDA and SQIVND (reference sequence). CDR3 sequence (DNA): TGTGCCAGTAGTATAGACCCCAACTATGGCTACACCTTC. It yields the protein CASSIDPNYGYTF.

This clone was seen at least ten times. The chain uses TRBV30 and TRBJ2-7; D remains ambiguous. The V gene lost 0 bases and the J gene lost 3 bases, with 6 bases spanning the gap. Germline V CDR1 and CDR2: GTSNPN, SVGIG (reference sequence). This CDR3 comprises 12 residues. This chain's CDR3 is CAWSVAGYEQYF. CDR3 sequence (DNA): TGTGCCTGGAGTGTTGCCGGCTACGAGCAGTACTTC. The entire variable domain, with the rest obtained from reference TRBV30 and TRBJ2-7, is as follows: SQTIHQWPATLVQPVGSPLSLECTVEGTSNPNLYWYRQAAGRGLQLLFYSVGIGQISSEVPQNLSASRPQDRQFILSSKKLLLSDSGFYLCAWSVAGYEQYFGPGTRLTVT.

This chain joins TRBV28 and TRBJ2-7, with 15 bases aligning to TRBD2. V shed 2 bases, J shed 4 bases, and the junction held 3 bases outside the gene matches. This CDR3 has 16 residues. Looked up from germline, CDR1 is MDHEN and CDR2 is SYDVKM. The CDR3 protein is CASSLLGLAGGYEQYF. The CDR3 bases are TGTGCCAGCAGTTTACTCGGACTAGCGGGAGGGTACGAGCAGTACTTC. Full variable domain (outside the CDR3, taken from reference TRBV28 and TRBJ2-7): DVKVTQSSRYLVKRTGEKVFLECVQDMDHENMFWYRQDPGLGLRLIYFSYDVKMKEKGDIPEGYSVSREKKERFSLILESASTNQTSMYLCASSLLGLAGGYEQYFGPGTRLTVT.

A remark on this clone: Its ends do not fully match the called genes, so a read error is possible. J is TRBJ2-5 and V is TRBV2; 10 positions match TRBD1. Germline V gene sequence: CDR1 SNHLY, CDR2 FYNNEI. This CDR3 region has 15 residues. The CDR3 DNA is TGTGCCAGCATTCGACAGGGGGCTAGGGGAGAGACCCAGTACTTT. It yields the protein CASIRQGARGETQYF.

The chain links TRBV11-1 to TRBJ2-1, with D perhaps TRBD1 (6 bases). The CDR3 extends over 15 amino acids. V was cut by 3 bases and J by 0 bases, with 9 bases left in between. Germline loops: CDR1 SGHAT, CDR2 FQDESV (reference sequence). Here the CDR3 DNA reads TGTGCCAGCAGCTTGGGGACAAGCTCCTACAATGAGCAGTTCTTC. It codes for CASSLGTSSYNEQFF.

In its sample, this clone was seen many times. This chain links TRBV28 with TRBJ1-5, with TRBD1 identical over 7 bases. The CDR3 length is 14 residues. V trimming: 6 bases; J trimming: 4 bases; junction bases outside the gene matches: 6. Germline-derived CDR1 and CDR2 are MDHEN and SYDVKM. CDR3 bases: TGTGCCAGCAGGGTTGGACAGGCTAATCAGCCCCAGCATTTT. It translates to CASRVGQANQPQHF.

This rearrangement joins TRBV2 to TRBJ2-5, with 8 positions matching TRBD2. The assigned J gene may be wrong: the sequence end matches TRBJ2-1 better. Germline CDR1 and CDR2: SNHLY and FYNNEI. There are 16 residues in the CDR3. In nucleotides, the CDR3 is TGTGCCATCATTGCCCTCGGGAGGGCCTCGGAGAATGAGCAGTTCTTC. It yields the protein CAIIALGRASENEQFF.

This clone was recorded at least ten times. This chain joins TRBV6-1 and TRBJ1-1, with 7 bases identical to TRBD1. Germline CDR1 and CDR2: MNHNS and SASEGT. Trimming cost V 5 bases and J 4 bases; bases outside gene matches: 10. The CDR3 runs to 15 residues. Here the CDR3 DNA reads TGTGCCAGCAGTCGACAGGCTAGACAGGGCACTGAAGCTTTCTTT. Translated, it gives CASSRQARQGTEAFF.

Ten or more counts support this clone. V usage is TRBV27 and J usage is TRBJ1-2, with 9 bases lining up with TRBD1. V was pared by 3 bases and J by 7 bases, with 6 bases of the junction left unmatched. CDR1 and CDR2 (germline): MNHEY, SMNVEV (reference sequence). The CDR3 spans 14 residues. For the CDR3, the DNA is TGTGCCAGCAGTTTGTTAGGGACAGGGTTTGGCTACACCTTC. Translation gives CASSLLGTGFGYTF.

This clone was picked up a small number of times. This chain joins TRBV6-5 and TRBJ1-1; D is possibly TRBD1 (5 bases). Germline CDR1 reads MNHEY; CDR2 reads SVGAGI. The CDR3 runs 16 residues. V was trimmed by 5 bases and J by 0 bases, leaving 16 bases between them. CDR3 loop: CASSHLTQGLNTEAFF. CDR3 DNA sequence: TGTGCCAGCAGTCACCTTACCCAGGGCTTGAACACTGAAGCTTTCTTT.

This clone was seen ten or more times. V and J are TRBV10-2 and TRBJ1-4; D ambiguous. Trimming removed 0 bases at V and 3 bases at J, with 8 bases between. Germline-derived CDR1 and CDR2 are WSHSY and SAAADI. This CDR3 is 15 amino acids long. The CDR3 is CASSESWSPNEKLFF. The DNA of the CDR3 is TGCGCCAGCAGTGAGTCCTGGTCACCTAATGAAAAACTGTTTTTT.

The sample holds many counts of this clone. V is TRBV12-3 or TRBV12-4 and J is TRBJ1-5; TRBD1 aligns across 7 bases. The CDR3 is made up of 14 amino acids. V was clipped by 3 bases and J by 4 bases; unmatched bases: 3. CDR3 nucleotides: TGTGCCAGCAGTTTCCAGGGGGTGAATCAGCCCCAGCATTTT. Protein: CASSFQGVNQPQHF.

J is TRBJ2-7 and V is TRBV12-3 or TRBV12-4; maybe TRBD2 (6 bases). Between the trimmed V and J ends, which lost 3 bases and 4 bases, there was a span of 16 bases. This CDR3 is 15 amino acids long. CDR3 residues: CASSFSSGVRYEQYF. In DNA, the CDR3 is TGTGCCAGCAGTTTCAGTTCGGGGGTGCGGTACGAGCAGTACTTC.

Only a few counts were recorded for this clone. The chain joins TRBV2 to TRBJ2-1; 11 nucleotides line up with TRBD1. Germline lookup yields CDR1 SNHLY and CDR2 FYNNEI. V lost 6 bases to trimming and J lost 7 bases; unmatched junction nucleotides: 8. The CDR3 totals 15 residues. DNA for the CDR3: TGTGCCAGCAGAGGGGACAGGGGGTTCAGGAATGAGCAGTTCTTC. Its translation is CASRGDRGFRNEQFF. Full variable domain (remainder filled in from reference TRBV2 and TRBJ2-1): EPEVTQTPSHQVTQMGQEVILRCVPISNHLYFYWYRQILGQKVEFLVSFYNNEISEKSEIFDDQFSVERPDGSNFTLKIRSTKLEDSAMYFCASRGDRGFRNEQFFGPGTRLTVL.

This clone was counted many times. The chain carries TRBV5-4 and TRBJ2-5, with D perhaps TRBD2 (6 bases). Trimming cost V 0 bases and J 5 bases, with 8 bases left between them. CDR1 is SGHNT and CDR2 is YYREEE in the germline V gene (reference sequence). This CDR3 is built from 13 residues. The CDR3 sequence is CASSLGGRETQYF. The CDR3, as DNA: TGTGCCAGCAGCTTGGGTGGGAGGGAGACCCAGTACTTC.

This clone was seen at least ten times. The rearrangement uses TRBV19 and TRBJ2-5; the D gene is possibly TRBD2 (6 bases). The V gene lost 7 bases and the J gene lost 0 bases, with 9 bases spanning the gap. The CDR3 sequence is 13 residues long. Germline values: CDR1 LNHDA, CDR2 SQIVND (reference sequence). The CDR3 DNA is TGTGCCAGTAATGCGGGGTACCAAGAGACCCAGTACTTC. Its translation: CASNAGYQETQYF.

This clone was observed at least ten times. The chain is built from TRBV7-9 and TRBJ2-7; D is possibly TRBD1 (6 bases). Germline V gives CDR1 SEHNR, CDR2 FQNEAQ (reference sequence). The V end lost 5 bases, the J end lost 4 bases, and 15 bases lay between the germline ends. This CDR3 is built from 14 residues. The CDR3 DNA sequence: TGTGCCAGCAGCCTCAGGGGCAGGAAGTACGAGCAGTACTTC. Translating gives CASSLRGRKYEQYF.